This T cell receptor beta chain was sequenced in a study of CD8+CD57+ T cells in acquired aplastic anemia. Looking at the study overall: The average for DNA from sorted CD4+ and CD8+ cells was roughly 3 ug. Study-level findings and limits: A set of approximately 29 CD8+ CDR3 sequences was shared between patients and controls, and these sequences appeared highly expressed in patients. Patients did not significantly differ from controls in CD8+ Simpson's diversity.

This clonotype was seen at least ten times. The antigen is undetermined. In patients chosen for sequencing, flow cytometry had shown CD8+CD57+ cell expansion. The patients all had a severe acquired aplastic anemia diagnosis. Genomic DNA, serving as template, underwent TCR beta VDJ and CDR3 profiling. In TCRdb, the reads were re-called with MiXCR into one record per CDR3 protein. The sample holds roughly 190,000 distinct CDR3 sequences; more than 45% are singletons and the top ten take 8.5% to 10%. Germline V gene lookup returns CDR1 SGHTA and CDR2 FQGNSA. The CDR3 consists of 13 residues. V was pared by 0 bases and J by 9 bases, with 9 bases between.

The chain has TRBV7-2 and TRBJ2-1, with D tentatively TRBD1 or TRBD2 (6 bases each). The specimen was sorted CD4+, CD8+, or CD8+CD57+ T cells (not recorded which) from PBMCs. The receptor was derived from a human donor with aplastic anemia. CDR3 nucleotides: TGTGCCAGCAGCTTAGCACGGGGGCTTGAGCAGTTCTTC. As protein: CASSLARGLEQFF.